This T cell receptor (beta chain) was sequenced in a study of CXCR3-negative and CXCR3-positive naive CD8 T cells. Note on this clonotype: Its antigen is unidentified.

The authors prepared UMI-labeled TRB cDNA libraries by 5' RACE. TCRdb reanalyzed the 5' RACE reads and collapses them to one entry per CDR3 protein, without DNA. In all, the sample yields tens of thousands of distinct CDR3 sequences. CDR1 and CDR2 (germline): SGHDT, YYEEEE. The CDR3 is 15 amino acids. Study-wide findings and caveats: Naive cells that were CXCR3-negative or CXCR3-positive used TRBV-TRBJ genes alike, while memory cells diverged. Comparison of naive cells showed more hydrophobic TRB CDR3s in CXCR3-positive than in CXCR3-negative naive cells. Expression of CXCR3 was partially reduced after cryopreservation, and fresh PBMCs were used in most assays.

CD45RO-CCR7+CD27+CD95- marked naive CD8+ T cells. The genes are TRBV5-6 and TRBJ1-1; the D gene TCRdb calls, TRBD1, cannot be checked with no DNA. The clonotype originates from a human donor in good health. Some clones in this sample may be carry-over from other donors' samples. Input material: naive CXCR3+ CD8+ T cells from blood. Subset: CD45RO-CCR7+CD27+CD95- naive CD8+ T cells expressing CXCR3 (TNR3+). CDR3 loop: CASSPGGRVGTEAFF.